This TCR beta chain is drawn from a study of T cells in localized non-small cell lung cancer. Whole-study findings and limits: When the top 100 tumor clones were examined, a median around 50 of them also appeared in the adjacent lung, which was paired and uninvolved.

The CDR3 spans 13 residues. Trimming shortened V by 6 bases and J by 6 bases, and 12 bases separated the two germline ends. From germline, CDR1 is SGHAT and CDR2 FQNNGV. Measured with immunoSEQ multiplex PCR; TCRdb has only the in-frame clones, and not every one. The table has about 78,000 clones, 70% to 90% seen once. Comment on this clone: What it binds is unknown.

V usage is TRBV11-2 and J usage is TRBJ2-1, with a weak D call TRBD2 (5 bases). This material consisted of peripheral blood, taken before any cancer treatment. This TCR came from a man aged 35 to 69 with stage I lung adenocarcinoma. The CDR3 DNA sequence: TGTGCCAGCAGACTAGATTTTACCAATGAGCAGTTCTTC. This translates into CASRLDFTNEQFF.